A single T cell receptor (beta chain) is shown here with its context. Antigen unknown. A multiplex PCR was run with 60 Vbeta primers and 13 Jbeta primers. The repertoire was sequenced with immunoSEQ multiplex PCR; TCRdb's copy has only in-frame clones and lacks some. This sample yields approximately 120,000 clones, of which about 80% are seen a single time; more than 0.95% belongs to the top ten. The data belong to a study of cytomegalovirus exposure and HLA in healthy donors. Study-wide results and limits: Several of the most significant clusters appeared linked to common viral pathogens, based on a later analysis.

Trimming removed 2 bases at V and 0 bases at J, with 10 bases between. The CDR3 runs to 15 residues. Germline values: CDR1 MDHEN, CDR2 SYDVKM. The chain employs TRBV28 and TRBJ1-1, with TRBD1 as a possible D gene (6 bases). The receptor's source is a man in his fifties or sixties in good health and CMV-seronegative. Specimen: PBMCs. The CDR3 DNA sequence: TGTGCCAGCAGTTTACCCGGGGGGCTGAACACTGAAGCTTTCTTT. Translating gives CASSLPGGLNTEAFF.